This T cell receptor (beta chain) was found in a study of blood T cell repertoires in COVID-19. The V gene lost 3 bases and the J gene lost 4 bases, with 7 bases spanning the gap. Germline V gene data show CDR1 as SGHTA and CDR2 as FQGTGA. This CDR3 region has 13 residues. Profiled with immunoSEQ multiplex PCR; TCRdb holds only in-frame clones, not every one. This table has about 230,000 clones, around 90% appearing once. The material sequenced was peripheral blood. This chain connects TRBV7-3 to TRBJ1-5, with D unresolved. The sequence came from a man aged 30 to 45 with COVID-19, enrolled during active disease. CDR3 region: CASSFQANQPQHF. The CDR3 coding sequence is TGTGCCAGCAGCTTTCAGGCAAATCAGCCCCAGCATTTT.